This T cell receptor (beta chain) stems from a study of response to subunit inactivated influenza vaccine. This clonotype was counted between two and nine times. Its antigen is not known. J lost 1 base, V lost 2 bases, and 6 bases had no gene match. There are 16 residues in the CDR3. Looked up from germline, CDR1 is SGHDT and CDR2 is YYEEEE. TCRdb fed the RT-PCR reads into MiXCR, producing one record per CDR3 protein. Of about 780,000 distinct CDR3 sequences listed, around 20% are singletons. The study, taken as a whole, reports: A suggestion made by the authors is that each seasonal influenza vaccination recruits few new T cells.

Source: PBMCs from blood, taken roughly 5 days after vaccination. V is TRBV5-6 and J is TRBJ2-1, with TRBD1 identical over 7 bases. This clonotype was obtained from a man in his forties or fifties who received an inactivated influenza vaccine. CDR3 residues: CASSFTGQASYNEQFF. CDR3 nucleotides: TGTGCCAGCAGCTTTACCGGACAGGCGTCCTACAATGAGCAGTTCTTC.